This T cell receptor (beta chain) was identified in a study of T cells expressing NK-cell markers. Study context: The authors sequenced eight donors, of whom seven were HCMV-seropositive and one was seronegative.

Germline-derived CDR1 and CDR2 are MNHEY and SMNVEV (reference sequence). This CDR3 has 16 residues. Following a re-call of the 5' RACE reads, TCRdb has one entry per CDR3 protein and lacks DNA. This listing includes a few hundred thousand distinct CDR3 sequences. This receptor was taken from a man aged 18-75 years in good health. The chain combines TRBV27 with TRBJ1-1; TCRdb picks TRBD1, but there is no DNA to check that call. Material: blood T cells: a sorted CD56 or NKG2C T cell subset, CD4+ or CD8+ T cells, or bulk PBMC T cells (not recorded which). The CDR3 sequence: CASRNAGRIRDTEAFF.